This passage covers 7 T cell receptor beta chains from one sample sequenced in a study of somatic mutations in cytotoxic T cells in rheumatoid arthritis. Data came from immunoSEQ multiplex PCR; TCRdb stores just in-frame clones and leaves some out. Of several thousand clones in the sample, roughly four fifths were seen once. Sequencing was done on a sample of CD8+ T cells sorted from blood. These receptors came from an adult with rheumatoid arthritis.

The chain links TRBV7-8 to TRBJ1-1; possibly TRBD1 for D (5 bases). The CDR3 has 14 residues. Germline CDR1 SGHVS, CDR2 FQNEAQ. The V gene lost 5 bases and the J gene lost 3 bases, with 13 bases spanning the gap. The CDR3 bases are TGTGCCAGCAGCGGAGCGGGAGGGGACACTGAAGCTTTCTTT. Translation: CASSGAGGDTEAFF.

V and J are TRBV5-1 and TRBJ2-3; the D gene is possibly TRBD1 (6 bases). There are 13 residues in the CDR3. Germline CDR1 and CDR2: SGHRS and YFSETQ. Deletions cut 3 bases from V and 3 bases from J, with 8 bases between. The DNA for the CDR3 is TGCGCCAGCAGCTCACAGGGTACAGATACGCAGTATTTT. It codes for CASSSQGTDTQYF. Supplemented by reference TRBV5-1 and TRBJ2-3, the full variable domain reads KAGVTQTPRYLIKTRGQQVTLSCSPISGHRSVSWYQQTPGQGLQFLFEYFSETQRNKGNFPGRFSGRQFSNSRSEMNVSTLELGDSALYLCASSSQGTDTQYFGPGTRLTVL.

V usage is TRBV7-8 and J usage is TRBJ2-7; 8 nucleotides agree with TRBD1. This CDR3 region has 14 residues. CDR1 is SGHVS, CDR2 FQNEAQ, per germline. V gave up 2 bases and J gave up 6 bases; unmatched junction bases: 6. CDR3 region: CASSLTGQGSEQYF. The DNA for the CDR3 is TGTGCCAGCAGCTTAACTGGACAGGGTTCCGAGCAGTACTTC.

This clone appeared a few times. J is TRBJ2-3 and V is TRBV5-1, with D possibly TRBD1 on 6 matching bases. Germline lookup yields CDR1 SGHRS and CDR2 YFSETQ. Trimming left V 2 bases short and J 2 bases short, with 15 bases between. The CDR3 extends over 16 amino acids. The CDR3 DNA follows: TGCGCCAGCAGCTTAGACAGGAAGGGGTTCACAGATACGCAGTATTTT. As protein: CASSLDRKGFTDTQYF.

The chain employs TRBV4-1 and TRBJ2-6, with D maybe TRBD2 (6 bases). The CDR3 is 15 residues long. The germline CDR1 and CDR2 sequences are MGHRA and YSYEKL. V was shortened by 3 bases and J by 0 bases, with 6 bases between the two germline ends. This CDR3 is CASSHGGSGANVLTF. CDR3 nucleotide sequence: TGCGCCAGCAGCCACGGGGGCTCTGGGGCCAACGTCCTGACTTTC.

The V call is TRBV27, the J call TRBJ1-4; D perhaps matches TRBD1 (5 bases). V lost 1 base and J 7 bases, leaving 10 bases between the germline ends. Germline lookup yields CDR1 MNHEY and CDR2 SMNVEV (reference sequence). The CDR3 loop spans 14 amino acids. CDR3 protein: CASSLLRTSEKLFF. The DNA of the CDR3 is TGTGCCAGCAGTTTATTGAGGACAAGTGAAAAACTGTTTTTT.

This clone was seen a single time. The chain recombines TRBV5-6 with TRBJ2-3, with a tentative D call TRBD1 (5 bases). This CDR3 has 17 amino acids. The germline gives CDR1 SGHDT, CDR2 YYEEEE. The V and J ends lost 6 bases and 0 bases respectively, with 20 bases between them. The DNA of the CDR3 is TGTGCCAGCAACCCAGAATGGGGCACCCTTAGCACAGATACGCAGTATTTT. This encodes CASNPEWGTLSTDTQYF.